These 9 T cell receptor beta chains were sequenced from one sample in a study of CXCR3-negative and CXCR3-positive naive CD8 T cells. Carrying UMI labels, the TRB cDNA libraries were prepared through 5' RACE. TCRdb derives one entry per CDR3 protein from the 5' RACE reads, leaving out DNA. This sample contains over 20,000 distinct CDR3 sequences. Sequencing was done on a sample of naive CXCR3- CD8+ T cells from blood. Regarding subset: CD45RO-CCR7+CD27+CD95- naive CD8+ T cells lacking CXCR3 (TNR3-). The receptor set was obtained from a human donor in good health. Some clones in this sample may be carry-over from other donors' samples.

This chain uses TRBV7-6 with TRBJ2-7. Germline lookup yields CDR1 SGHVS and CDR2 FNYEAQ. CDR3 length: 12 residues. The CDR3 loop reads CASSLGTREQYF.

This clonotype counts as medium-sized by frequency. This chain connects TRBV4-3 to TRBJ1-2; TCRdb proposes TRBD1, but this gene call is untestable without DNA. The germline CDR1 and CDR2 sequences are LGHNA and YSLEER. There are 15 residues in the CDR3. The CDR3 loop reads CASSQERTEVYGYTF.

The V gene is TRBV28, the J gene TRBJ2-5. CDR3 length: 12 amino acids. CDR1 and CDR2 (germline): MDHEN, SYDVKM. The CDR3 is CASTNTQETQYF.

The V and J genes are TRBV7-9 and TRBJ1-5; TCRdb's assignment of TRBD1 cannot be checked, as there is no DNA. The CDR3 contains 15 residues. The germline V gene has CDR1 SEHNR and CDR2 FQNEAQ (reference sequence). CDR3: CASSLGGQPNQPQHF.

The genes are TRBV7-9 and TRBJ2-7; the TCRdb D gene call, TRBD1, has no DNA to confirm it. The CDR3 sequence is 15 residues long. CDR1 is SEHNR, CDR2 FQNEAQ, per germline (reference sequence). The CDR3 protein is CASSFQRDPSYEQYF.

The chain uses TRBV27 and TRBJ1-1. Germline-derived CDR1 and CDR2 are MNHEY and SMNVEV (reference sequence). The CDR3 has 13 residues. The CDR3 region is CASSLGPNTEAFF.

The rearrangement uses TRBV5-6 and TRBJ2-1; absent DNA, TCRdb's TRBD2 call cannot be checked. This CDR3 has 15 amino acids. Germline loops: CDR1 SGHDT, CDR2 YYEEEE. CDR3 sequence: CASSFSASGVDEQFF.

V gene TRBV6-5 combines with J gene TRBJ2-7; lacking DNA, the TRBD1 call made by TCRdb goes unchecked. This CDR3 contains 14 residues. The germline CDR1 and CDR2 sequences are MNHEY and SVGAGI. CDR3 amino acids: CASSYVEGGYEQYF.

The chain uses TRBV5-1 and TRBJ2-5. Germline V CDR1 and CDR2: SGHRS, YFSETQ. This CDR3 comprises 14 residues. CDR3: CASSLVANQETQYF. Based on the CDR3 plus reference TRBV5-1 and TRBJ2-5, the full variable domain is KAGVTQTPRYLIKTRGQQVTLSCSPISGHRSVSWYQQTPGQGLQFLFEYFSETQRNKGNFPGRFSGRQFSNSRSEMNVSTLELGDSALYLCASSLVANQETQYFGPGTRLLVL.